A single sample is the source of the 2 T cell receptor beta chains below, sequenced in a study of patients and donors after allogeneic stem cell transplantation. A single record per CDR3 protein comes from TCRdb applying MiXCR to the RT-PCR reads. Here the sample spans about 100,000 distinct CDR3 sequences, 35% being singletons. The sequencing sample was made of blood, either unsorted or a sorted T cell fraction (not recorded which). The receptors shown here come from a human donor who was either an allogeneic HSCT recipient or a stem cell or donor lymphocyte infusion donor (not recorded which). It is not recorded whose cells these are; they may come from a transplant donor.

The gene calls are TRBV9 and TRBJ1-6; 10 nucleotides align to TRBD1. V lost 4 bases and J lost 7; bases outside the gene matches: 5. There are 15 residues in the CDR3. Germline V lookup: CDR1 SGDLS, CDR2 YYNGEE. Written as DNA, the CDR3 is TGTGCCAGCAGCCCTTTGGGACAGGGGAATTCACCCCTCCACTTT. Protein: CASSPLGQGNSPLHF.

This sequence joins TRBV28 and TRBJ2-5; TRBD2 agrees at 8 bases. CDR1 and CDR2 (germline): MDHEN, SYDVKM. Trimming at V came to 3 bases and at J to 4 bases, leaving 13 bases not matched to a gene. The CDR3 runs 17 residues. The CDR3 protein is CASSFPSGTRGGETQYF. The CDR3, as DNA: TGTGCCAGCAGTTTCCCCTCCGGGACTAGAGGGGGAGAGACCCAGTACTTC. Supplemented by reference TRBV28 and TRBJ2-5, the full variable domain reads DVKVTQSSRYLVKRTGEKVFLECVQDMDHENMFWYRQDPGLGLRLIYFSYDVKMKEKGDIPEGYSVSREKKERFSLILESASTNQTSMYLCASSFPSGTRGGETQYFGPGTRLLVL.